The rows below give T cell receptor beta chains drawn from one sample of a study of monozygotic twins with inflammatory bowel disease. TCRdb re-analyzed the 5' RACE reads; it lists each CDR3 protein once, without DNA. The sample totals about 210,000 distinct CDR3 sequences; its top ten clones hold roughly 1.5%. The source material was blood. The receptors originated from a human donor with ulcerative colitis or Crohn's disease, or a healthy co-twin of an affected twin (not recorded which). The CDR3 runs from the conserved cysteine through the conserved F or W.

j_call | v_call | cdr3_aa
TRBJ1-4 | TRBV5-1 | CASSFEGRGTNEKLFF
TRBJ2-1 | TRBV20-1 | CSGRIPGTSLHEQFF
TRBJ2-1 | TRBV18 | CASSPPSNDNEQFF
TRBJ2-1 | TRBV5-1 | CASSPRWAGGTYNEQFF
TRBJ1-4 | TRBV7-9 | CASSLYGLGEKLFF
TRBJ2-3 | TRBV7-3 | CASSLLPGGSTDTQYF
TRBJ2-1 | TRBV5-1 | CASSFRDRSNEQFF
TRBJ2-7 | TRBV7-9 | CASSLVGRDTYEQYF
TRBJ1-2 | TRBV2 | CASSQPRDRAYANYGYTF
TRBJ2-7 | TRBV14 | CASSLWGTGPYEQYF